These 18 T cell receptor beta chains came from one sample sequenced in a study of CD8 T cells in Susac syndrome. With random hexamers, about 0.45 to 1 ug RNA was reverse transcribed. TCRdb called the immunoSEQ multiplex PCR reads again in MiXCR, with one record for every CDR3 protein. The sample consists of around 62,000 distinct CDR3 sequences, over 85% of them appearing once. Sequenced: CD8+ T cells from PBMCs. The origin of the receptors is a human donor in good health.

This clonotype was detected only once. The V gene is TRBV7-9, the J gene TRBJ2-7; a weak D match, TRBD1 (6 bases). This CDR3 region has 12 residues. The germline gives CDR1 SEHNR, CDR2 FQNEAQ (reference sequence). Trimming shortened V by 5 bases and J by 6 bases, and 11 bases separated the two germline ends. The CDR3 DNA sequence: TGTGCCAGCAGCCTTGTCAGGGGCGAGCAGTACTTC. It is translated as CASSLVRGEQYF.

The chain is built from TRBV27 and TRBJ2-3, with 11 bases identical to TRBD2. The CDR3 runs to 17 residues. CDR1 and CDR2 from the germline V gene are MNHEY and SMNVEV (reference sequence). With 6 bases clipped from V and 2 bases from J, the junction kept 10 bases outside the gene matches. The CDR3 DNA sequence: TGTGCCAGCAGCTTAGCGGGGGGGATATTCTTCACAGATACGCAGTATTTT. Translation: CASSLAGGIFFTDTQYF.

The chain links TRBV5-4 to TRBJ1-1; D ambiguous. CDR1 is SGHNT, CDR2 YYREEE, per germline (reference sequence). Trimming removed 9 bases at V and 5 bases at J, with 14 bases between. CDR3 length: 12 residues. CDR3 protein: CAITTVGTEAFF. In DNA form, the CDR3 reads TGTGCCATTACGACGGTGGGGACTGAAGCTTTCTTT.

CDR3 sequence reads: CASRDPGTVNYEQYF. The CDR3 bases are TGTGCCAGCAGGGATCCCGGGACAGTCAACTACGAGCAGTACTTC. This chain connects TRBV2 to TRBJ2-7, with TRBD1 matching over 7 bases. Per the germline V gene, CDR1 is SNHLY and CDR2 is FYNNEI. This CDR3 is 15 amino acids long. The trim removed 6 bases at V and 3 bases at J, leaving 11 bases unmatched.

The V gene is TRBV5-4, the J gene TRBJ1-2; TRBD1 agrees at 8 bases. The CDR3 totals 16 residues. V shed 5 bases and J 4 bases; nucleotides not matched to a gene: 13. Germline V gene sequence: CDR1 SGHNT, CDR2 YYREEE (reference sequence). The CDR3 region is CASSHPPGGEGYGYTF. In DNA, the CDR3 is TGTGCCAGCAGTCACCCCCCAGGGGGCGAGGGCTATGGCTACACCTTC.

The V gene is TRBV18, the J gene TRBJ1-4; D ambiguous. Germline loops: CDR1 KGHSH, CDR2 LQKENI. The V gene lost 3 bases and the J gene lost 0 bases, with 8 bases spanning the gap. This CDR3 comprises 15 residues. The CDR3 region has the DNA TGTGCCAGCTCACCGACGTATGCAACTAATGAAAAACTGTTTTTT. It codes for CASSPTYATNEKLFF.

CDR3 amino acids: CASSLRYRQGEPPLHF. DNA of the CDR3: TGTGCCAGCAGTTTAAGGTATCGACAGGGCGAACCGCCCCTCCACTTT. V gene TRBV27 combines with J gene TRBJ1-6; 7 nucleotides match TRBD1. The CDR3 covers 16 residues. V lost 2 bases, J lost 13 bases, and 14 bases stayed unmatched. Germline V gene data show CDR1 as MNHEY and CDR2 as SMNVEV (reference sequence).

V is TRBV5-1 and J is TRBJ2-7, with 7 positions matching TRBD1. Germline trimming cut 0 bases from V and 0 bases from J; bases unmatched to any gene: 3. Looked up from germline, CDR1 is SGHRS and CDR2 is YFSETQ. This CDR3 is built from 15 residues. The CDR3: CASSLGAGGSYEQYF. The CDR3 region has the DNA TGCGCCAGCAGCTTGGGGGCAGGGGGCTCCTACGAGCAGTACTTC.

This chain connects TRBV4-1 to TRBJ2-5; weak D call: TRBD1 (7 bases). The V and J ends lost 5 bases and 1 base respectively, with 14 bases between them. There are 15 residues in the CDR3. CDR1 is MGHRA and CDR2 is YSYEKL in the germline V gene. The chain's CDR3 is CASSSRGDSQETQYF. For the CDR3, the DNA is TGCGCCAGCAGCTCAAGGGGGGACAGCCAAGAGACCCAGTACTTC.

The chain carries TRBV6-5 and TRBJ2-7; no definite D call. The V and J ends lost 2 bases and 1 base respectively, with 6 bases between them. Germline V lookup: CDR1 MNHEY, CDR2 SVGAGI. The CDR3 length is 13 residues. Here the CDR3 reads CASSYPESYEQYF. The DNA of the CDR3 is TGTGCCAGCAGTTACCCCGAGTCCTACGAGCAGTACTTC.

The count of this clonotype is one. The chain links TRBV6-2 or TRBV6-3 to TRBJ1-1; D is ambiguous. The CDR3 is 15 amino acids. Between the trimmed V and J ends, which lost 3 bases and 0 bases, there was a span of 11 bases. Germline V CDR1 and CDR2: MNHEY, SVGEGT. The CDR3 region is CASSYTIGVNTEAFF. The CDR3 DNA follows: TGTGCCAGCAGTTATACCATAGGAGTGAACACTGAAGCTTTCTTT.

In DNA, the CDR3 is TGTGCCTGGAGTGGATACTGGGATGCCTCAGAAGCTTTCTTT. Amino acids: CAWSGYWDASEAFF. The V and J genes are TRBV30 and TRBJ1-1; D call uncertain. V was cut by 1 base and J by 8 bases, with 17 bases left in between. CDR3 size: 14 residues. Per germline, CDR1 GTSNPN and CDR2 SVGIG (reference sequence).

This clonotype was seen only a few times. The chain employs TRBV5-1 and TRBJ2-7; no clear D gene. CDR1 SGHRS and CDR2 YFSETQ come from the germline V gene. Trimming cost V 0 bases and J 2 bases, with 6 bases left between them. CDR3 length: 13 amino acids. CDR3 in DNA: TGCGCCAGCAGCTTGGCCGAAACCTACGAGCAGTACTTC. This translates into CASSLAETYEQYF. The entire variable domain, with the rest obtained from reference TRBV5-1 and TRBJ2-7, is as follows: KAGVTQTPRYLIKTRGQQVTLSCSPISGHRSVSWYQQTPGQGLQFLFEYFSETQRNKGNFPGRFSGRQFSNSRSEMNVSTLELGDSALYLCASSLAETYEQYFGPGTRLTVT.

This chain joins TRBV6-5 and TRBJ2-1; D is unresolved. Trimming removed 5 bases at V and 10 bases at J, with 15 bases between. There are 13 residues in the CDR3. CDR1 and CDR2 from the germline V gene are MNHEY and SVGAGI. DNA for the CDR3: TGTGCCAGCAGTCCCCGTGGAGAATGGGAGCAGTTCTTC. This sequence encodes CASSPRGEWEQFF.

The J gene is TRBJ1-1, the V gene TRBV3-1; the D is unclear. The V gene's germline CDR1 is LGHDT and CDR2 YNNKEL (reference sequence). Trimming cost V 0 bases and J 8 bases, with 7 bases left between them. The CDR3 spans 12 residues. The CDR3, as DNA: TGTGCCAGCAGCCAAGAAGGACCGGAAGCTTTCTTT. This codes for CASSQEGPEAFF.

The chain recombines TRBV5-4 with TRBJ2-5; 8 bases map to TRBD2. V dropped 4 bases and J dropped 3; count of bases not matched to a gene: 5. From germline, CDR1 is SGHNT and CDR2 YYREEE (reference sequence). This CDR3 comprises 14 residues. DNA for the CDR3: TGTGCCAGCAGCGCTCCGGGACTAGAAGAGACCCAGTACTTC. As protein: CASSAPGLEETQYF.

The gene calls are TRBV5-5 and TRBJ2-7; tentative D call: TRBD2 (5 bases). The germline gives CDR1 SGHKS, CDR2 YYEKEE (reference sequence). V was cut by 0 bases and J by 7 bases, with 14 bases left in between. CDR3 length: 14 amino acids. CDR3 DNA: TGTGCCAGCAGCTTGGGTGGAGGCCCCAGAGAGCAGTACTTC. Its translation is CASSLGGGPREQYF.

About this clonotype itself: One end of the junction does not line up with germline, which may come from a read error. The rearrangement links TRBV20-1 to TRBJ2-1, with 9 bases that match TRBD1. Germline lookup yields CDR1 DFQATT and CDR2 SNEGSKA (reference sequence). This CDR3 region has 15 residues. The CDR3 coding sequence is TGCAGTGCGAGAGCGACAGGGGGGATATACAATGAGCAGTTCTTC. It yields the protein CSARATGGIYNEQFF.